This T cell receptor (beta chain) was observed in a study of T-cell reconstitution after alpha-beta-depleted transplantation in children. The TCRbeta library incorporated unique molecular identifiers. From the PCR reads, TCRdb called clonotypes with MiXCR, one entry per CDR3 protein. Here the sample spans 600,000 to 700,000 distinct CDR3 sequences, roughly 17% being singletons. V lost 2 bases, J lost 4 bases, and 9 bases lay in between. The CDR3 loop spans 15 amino acids. Per germline, CDR1 KGHSH and CDR2 LQKENI. This sequence originates from a human donor who donated a stem cell graft to a child with acute myeloid leukemia. The chain is built from TRBV18 and TRBJ2-6; D is ambiguous. The specimen comprised PBMCs from the stem cell graft donor, sampled from the stem cell graft. The CDR3 protein is CASSPTFPGANVLTF. The CDR3 coding sequence is TGTGCCAGCTCACCAACCTTCCCCGGGGCCAACGTCCTGACTTTC.